This passage covers 2 T cell receptor beta chains from one sample sequenced in a study of blood T cell repertoires in COVID-19 (dated by TCRdb to the early 2020s). Library preparation used the immunoSEQ multiplex PCR assay. TCRdb holds this immuneACCESS table with in-frame rearrangements only. Some clones are missing; in checked studies, unresolved V genes explain under half, and the rest has no known cause. In all, the sample holds about 270,000 clones, and roughly 90% of those were seen once. Together, the top ten hold approximately 14% of the sample. Material: peripheral blood. The source of these receptors is a woman aged 70-85 years with COVID-19, enrolled during active disease.

The chain has TRBV3-1 (or the pseudogene TRBV3-2) and TRBJ2-7; 9 bases are shared with TRBD2. Per the germline V gene, CDR1 is LGHDT and CDR2 is YNNKEL (reference sequence). V lost 4 bases, J lost 5 bases, and 12 bases stayed unmatched. The CDR3 is 16 residues long. The CDR3 nucleotides are TGTGCCAGCAGCCCACCCGGAGCGGGGGGCCCTCACGAGCAGTACTTC. It encodes CASSPPGAGGPHEQYF.

This clone was seen a single time. The chain recombines TRBV6-5 with TRBJ1-1; the match to TRBD1 covers 8 bases. The CDR3 consists of 15 residues. The V and J ends lost 6 bases and 0 bases, in that order; junction bases with no gene match: 6. CDR1 is MNHEY, CDR2 SVGAGI, per germline. CDR3 residues: CASRAWTGLNTEAFF. The CDR3 nucleotides read TGTGCCAGCAGGGCCTGGACAGGGCTGAACACTGAAGCTTTCTTT.